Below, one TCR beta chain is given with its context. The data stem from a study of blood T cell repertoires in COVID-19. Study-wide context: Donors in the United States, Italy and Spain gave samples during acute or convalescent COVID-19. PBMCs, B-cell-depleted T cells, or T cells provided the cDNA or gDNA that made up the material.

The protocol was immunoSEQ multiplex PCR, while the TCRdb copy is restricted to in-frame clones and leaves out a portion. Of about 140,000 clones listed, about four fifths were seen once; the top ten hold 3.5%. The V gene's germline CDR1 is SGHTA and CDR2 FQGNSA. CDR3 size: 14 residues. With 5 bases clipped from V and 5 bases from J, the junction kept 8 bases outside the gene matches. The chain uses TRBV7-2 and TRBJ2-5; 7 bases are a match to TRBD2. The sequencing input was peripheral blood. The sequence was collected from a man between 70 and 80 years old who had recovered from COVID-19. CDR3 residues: CASSPITSVETQYF. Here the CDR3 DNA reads TGTGCCAGCAGCCCTATCACTAGCGTCGAGACCCAGTACTTC. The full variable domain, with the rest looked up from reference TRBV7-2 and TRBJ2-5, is GAGVSQSPSNKVTEKGKDVELRCDPISGHTALYWYRQSLGQGLEFLIYFQGNSAPDKSGLPSDRFSAERTGGSVSTLTIQRTQQEDSAVYLCASSPITSVETQYFGPGTRLLVL.